These 30 T cell receptor beta chains were all obtained from the same sample, sequenced in a study of cytomegalovirus exposure and HLA in healthy donors. The data were produced by immunoSEQ multiplex PCR, yet TCRdb's version contains in-frame clones alone and is incomplete. The sample contains 200,000 or so clones, approximately 82% of which appear only once. The material sequenced was PBMCs. These receptors were obtained from a woman under 40 in good health and CMV-seropositive.

For this clone: The identical CDR3 is also encoded by other nucleotide sequences in the sample. J is TRBJ2-7 and V is TRBV15; maybe TRBD1 (5 bases). The CDR3 is 13 amino acids. CDR1 LNHNV and CDR2 YYDKDF come from the germline V gene (reference sequence). V gave up 3 bases and J gave up 0 bases, with 6 bases separating them. The CDR3 protein is CATSRDTSYEQYF. As DNA, the CDR3 is TGTGCCACCAGCAGGGACACCTCCTACGAGCAGTACTTC.

This clone was counted only a few times. The V and J genes are TRBV27 and TRBJ2-7; the D is unclear. The CDR3 consists of 13 residues. Germline CDR1 reads MNHEY; CDR2 reads SMNVEV (reference sequence). The germline V and J ends were trimmed by 2 bases and 3 bases, with 8 bases remaining between them. The CDR3 DNA follows: TGTGCCAGCAGTTTAGGCAGGAACTACGAGCAGTACTTC. Translation gives CASSLGRNYEQYF.

The rearrangement uses TRBV13 and TRBJ2-7; 13 nucleotides match TRBD2. CDR1 PRHDT and CDR2 FYEKMQ come from the germline V gene (reference sequence). Germline trimming cut 3 bases from V and 4 bases from J; bases unmatched to any gene: 3. The CDR3 sequence is 15 residues long. The CDR3 is CASSFTSGRGYEQYF. The CDR3 coding sequence is TGTGCCAGCAGCTTCACTAGCGGGAGGGGTTACGAGCAGTACTTC.

The chain joins TRBV15 to TRBJ2-7; D is possibly TRBD1 (5 bases). V lost 3 bases to trimming and J lost 3 bases, with 15 bases between them. The CDR3 is 15 residues long. Germline V gives CDR1 LNHNV, CDR2 YYDKDF (reference sequence). Written as DNA, the CDR3 is TGTGCCACCAGCAGGGTAATCGACAGCAACTACGAGCAGTACTTC. This codes for CATSRVIDSNYEQYF.

The rearrangement uses TRBV6-1 and TRBJ1-3; no reliable D call. CDR1 MNHNS and CDR2 SASEGT come from the germline V gene. Between the trimmed V and J ends, which lost 6 bases and 2 bases, there was a span of 5 bases. CDR3 length: 12 residues. CDR3 bases: TGTGCCAGCAGGTACACTGGAAACACCATATATTTT. This sequence encodes CASRYTGNTIYF.

The CDR3 DNA reads as TGTGCCAGCAGCCCCGGGAGCAATCAGCCCCAGCATTTT. Its translation: CASSPGSNQPQHF. This chain joins TRBV7-3 and TRBJ1-5; D is unresolved. In germline, CDR1 is SGHTA, CDR2 FQGTGA. This CDR3 has 13 amino acids. Between the trimmed V and J ends, which lost 5 bases and 1 base, there was a span of 6 bases.

V usage is TRBV28 and J usage is TRBJ1-4; no firm D call. CDR1 and CDR2 (germline): MDHEN, SYDVKM. The CDR3 spans 12 residues. Trimming stripped 5 bases from V and 10 bases from J, with 11 bases between. CDR3 sequence (DNA): TGTGCCAGCAGTCCCGATGAGGTAAAACTGTTTTTT. Translated, it gives CASSPDEVKLFF.

The table lists this clone with a few counts. CDR3 in DNA: TGTGCCAGCAGCGTTAGACAGGGTCGAGGCACAGATACGCAGTATTTT. It translates to CASSVRQGRGTDTQYF. This rearrangement joins TRBV9 to TRBJ2-3, with TRBD1 matching 7 bases. This CDR3 comprises 16 residues. Germline trimming cut 2 bases from V and 1 base from J; bases unmatched to any gene: 7. Per the germline V gene, CDR1 is SGDLS and CDR2 is YYNGEE.

This chain connects TRBV6-1 to TRBJ2-1, with D tentatively TRBD1 (5 bases). The CDR3 loop spans 14 amino acids. From germline, CDR1 is MNHNS and CDR2 SASEGT. Trimming removed 1 base from V and 9 bases from J, with 13 bases in between. The CDR3 sequence is CASSEVPTGAEQFF. CDR3 nucleotide sequence: TGTGCCAGCAGTGAAGTTCCAACTGGGGCTGAGCAGTTCTTC.

The J gene is TRBJ2-6, the V gene TRBV7-2; D may be TRBD2 (6 bases). The germline gives CDR1 SGHTA, CDR2 FQGNSA. The CDR3 is made up of 19 amino acids. V lost 1 base, J lost 1 base, and 17 bases lay in between. Here the CDR3 DNA reads TGTGCCAGCAGCTTAGGCTGGGAGCGGGCCCGATCTGGGGCCAACGTCCTGACTTTC. The encoded protein is CASSLGWERARSGANVLTF.

This chain links TRBV28 with TRBJ1-1, with D perhaps TRBD1 (5 bases). Trimming took 4 bases from V and 6 from J, leaving 9 bases between them. This CDR3 comprises 12 residues. CDR1 and CDR2 (germline): MDHEN, SYDVKM. In DNA, the CDR3 is TGTGCCAGCAGTTGGGGGGTAGCTGAAGCTTTCTTT. This translates into CASSWGVAEAFF. Combining the CDR3 with reference TRBV28 and TRBJ1-1 gives the whole variable domain DVKVTQSSRYLVKRTGEKVFLECVQDMDHENMFWYRQDPGLGLRLIYFSYDVKMKEKGDIPEGYSVSREKKERFSLILESASTNQTSMYLCASSWGVAEAFFGQGTRLTVV.

V usage is TRBV5-6 and J usage is TRBJ2-2; D call uncertain. V was pared by 1 base and J by 7 bases, with 8 bases between. CDR3 length: 13 amino acids. The V gene's germline CDR1 is SGHDT and CDR2 YYEEEE. Here the CDR3 reads CASSLFRRGELFF. The CDR3 DNA follows: TGTGCCAGCAGCTTGTTCAGGCGCGGGGAGCTGTTTTTT.

This chain links TRBV7-2 with TRBJ1-1; D is ambiguous. V was trimmed by 1 base and J by 5 bases, leaving 11 bases between them. The V gene's germline CDR1 is SGHTA and CDR2 FQGNSA. This CDR3 comprises 14 residues. The chain's CDR3 is CASSLEPRDTEAFF. CDR3 coding DNA: TGTGCCAGCAGCTTAGAGCCCCGCGATACTGAAGCTTTCTTT.

This chain's CDR3 is CASSLSRGGQPQHF. As DNA, the CDR3 is TGTGCCAGCAGTCTCTCGCGGGGAGGGCAGCCCCAGCATTTT. The chain links TRBV27 to TRBJ1-5; D not certain. The CDR3 sequence is 14 residues long. The V gene's germline CDR1 is MNHEY and CDR2 SMNVEV (reference sequence). Trimming removed 5 bases at V and 7 bases at J, with 15 bases between.

The J gene is TRBJ2-2, the V gene TRBV5-1; tentative D call: TRBD1 (6 bases). CDR3 length: 14 amino acids. Germline V lookup: CDR1 SGHRS, CDR2 YFSETQ. The V end lost 8 bases, the J end lost 1 base, and 12 bases lay between the germline ends. The CDR3 nucleotides read TGCGCCAGTCAAACAGGGTTGAACACCGGGGAGCTGTTTTTT. This gives the protein CASQTGLNTGELFF.

This chain connects TRBV6-5 to TRBJ1-1; no clear D. Germline values: CDR1 MNHEY, CDR2 SVGAGI. Deletions cut 7 bases from V and 1 base from J, with 10 bases between. There are 13 residues in the CDR3. The CDR3 region is CASIPSKNTEAFF. CDR3 nucleotides: TGTGCCAGCATTCCATCCAAGAACACTGAAGCTTTCTTT.

This clone has only one observation. The chain carries TRBV7-8 and TRBJ1-2; 9 bases are a match to TRBD1. The germline V gene encodes CDR1 SGHVS and CDR2 FQNEAQ. The CDR3 totals 15 residues. Trimming cost V 4 bases and J 7 bases; bases outside gene matches: 10. Here the CDR3 reads CASSSTGTGSFGYTF. The DNA for the CDR3 is TGTGCCAGCAGCTCGACCGGGACAGGGTCTTTTGGCTACACCTTC.

The V and J genes are TRBV29-1 and TRBJ2-2, with D possibly matching TRBD2 (5 bases). Germline V gives CDR1 SQVTM, CDR2 ANQGSEA. This CDR3 region has 16 residues. V was cut by 3 bases and J by 5 bases, with 19 bases left in between. The CDR3 reads CSVDPASSEGTGELFF. In DNA form, the CDR3 reads TGCAGCGTTGATCCCGCGTCCTCCGAGGGAACCGGGGAGCTGTTTTTT.

V gene TRBV6-1 combines with J gene TRBJ2-2; D perhaps matches TRBD1 (5 bases). The germline gives CDR1 MNHNS, CDR2 SASEGT. The V gene lost 4 bases and the J gene lost 4 bases, with 13 bases spanning the gap. The CDR3 is made up of 15 amino acids. This CDR3 is CASSGTSHFTGELFF. CDR3 in DNA: TGTGCCAGCAGTGGGACAAGTCATTTCACCGGGGAGCTGTTTTTT.

The genes are TRBV2 and TRBJ2-7; 8 bases are shared with TRBD1. The CDR3 contains 18 residues. Losses at the gene ends were 4 bases for V and 0 bases for J; bases not matched to a gene: 14. Germline CDR1 is SNHLY and CDR2 is FYNNEI. The CDR3 DNA follows: TGTGCCAGCAGTGCGGCAGGGGGCGCTCCGGGCCCCTCCTACGAGCAGTACTTC. This encodes CASSAAGGAPGPSYEQYF.

In its sample, this clone was seen once. The chain uses TRBV5-1 and TRBJ2-5; TRBD1 matches 8 bases. Trimming at V came to 0 bases and at J to 3 bases, leaving 7 bases not matched to a gene. Germline V lookup: CDR1 SGHRS, CDR2 YFSETQ. CDR3 length equals 16 residues. The CDR3: CASSLGIRGQKETQYF. For the CDR3, the DNA is TGCGCCAGCAGCTTGGGGATCAGGGGGCAGAAAGAGACCCAGTACTTC.

This chain connects TRBV11-3 to TRBJ2-1; a possible D gene is TRBD1 (5 bases). Trimming took off 5 bases at V and 0 bases at J, with 8 bases between the two ends. Germline CDR1 SGHNT, CDR2 YENEEA. The CDR3 has 14 amino acids. In DNA, the CDR3 is TGTGCCAGCAGCCGCAGGGACTCCTACAATGAGCAGTTCTTC. Translated: CASSRRDSYNEQFF.

The chain links TRBV30 to TRBJ2-7; 7 positions agree with TRBD2. Germline assignment: CDR1 GTSNPN and CDR2 SVGIG (reference sequence). The J segment lost 6 bases and the V segment lost 2 bases, leaving 13 bases of the junction unmatched. The CDR3 has 15 residues. The chain's CDR3 is CAWSIRAGTPGEQYF. In DNA, the CDR3 is TGTGCCTGGAGTATTAGAGCGGGAACACCGGGCGAGCAGTACTTC.

V and J are TRBV20-1 and TRBJ2-5, with D uncertain. The germline V and J ends were trimmed by 3 bases and 5 bases, with 4 bases remaining between them. The CDR3 has 10 amino acids. Germline V CDR1 and CDR2: DFQATT, SNEGSKA (reference sequence). The CDR3 sequence is CSASSETQYF. CDR3 sequence (DNA): TGCAGTGCTAGTAGTGAGACCCAGTACTTC.

The chain joins TRBV20-1 to TRBJ2-3; no reliable D call. The CDR3 consists of 11 residues. Germline CDR1 reads DFQATT; CDR2 reads SNEGSKA (reference sequence). CDR3 region: CSRVPTDTQYF. For the CDR3, the DNA is TGCAGCCGAGTTCCGACAGATACGCAGTATTTT.

The chain links TRBV5-1 to TRBJ2-5; TRBD2 might be the D (5 bases). Germline CDR1 and CDR2: SGHRS and YFSETQ. This CDR3 comprises 15 residues. Trimming left V 4 bases short and J 4 bases short, with 17 bases between. CDR3 sequence (DNA): TGCGCCAGCAGCCCCGCGGTGGGAGTGTCAGAGACCCAGTACTTC. Residues: CASSPAVGVSETQYF.

The chain carries TRBV6-6 and TRBJ1-2; no definite D call. Germline V CDR1 and CDR2: MNHNY, SVGAGI (reference sequence). Between the trimmed V and J ends, which lost 2 bases and 8 bases, there was a span of 3 bases. The CDR3 consists of 10 residues. DNA of the CDR3: TGTGCCAGCAGTTACGGCGGCTACACCTTC. Residues: CASSYGGYTF.

This chain links TRBV15 with TRBJ2-1, with D possibly matching TRBD2 (6 bases). CDR3 length equals 15 residues. Germline lookup yields CDR1 LNHNV and CDR2 YYDKDF (reference sequence). V was shortened by 1 base and J by 7 bases, with 14 bases between the two germline ends. CDR3 residues: CATSRGRGSRNEQFF. CDR3 in DNA: TGTGCCACCAGCAGAGGACGGGGGTCTAGAAATGAGCAGTTCTTC.

The chain recombines TRBV2 with TRBJ1-2, with a weak D call TRBD1 (5 bases). The germline V gene encodes CDR1 SNHLY and CDR2 FYNNEI. V gave up 1 base and J gave up 4 bases, with 13 bases separating them. The CDR3 loop spans 15 amino acids. CDR3 in DNA: TGTGCCAGCAGTGAAGGGATGGGGCGACTCTATGGCTACACCTTC. Translation: CASSEGMGRLYGYTF.

In this sample, this clone turned up a few times. The genes are TRBV7-3 and TRBJ1-2, with 8 bases identical to TRBD1. V was pared by 0 bases and J by 4 bases, with 10 bases of the junction left unmatched. Germline CDR1 is SGHTA and CDR2 is FQGTGA. The CDR3 runs to 17 residues. Written as DNA, the CDR3 is TGTGCCAGCAGCTTAACGGGAGGACAGGGTGTCGGCTATGGCTACACCTTC. Protein product: CASSLTGGQGVGYGYTF. Together with reference TRBV7-3 and TRBJ1-2, the CDR3 gives the full variable domain: GAGVSQTPSNKVTEKGKYVELRCDPISGHTALYWYRQSLGQGPEFLIYFQGTGAADDSGLPNDRFFAVRPEGSVSTLKIQRTERGDSAVYLCASSLTGGQGVGYGYTFGSGTRLTVV.